This T cell receptor beta chain was observed in a study of shared clonotypes between healthy human individuals. Overall study results and limits: Generally, estimated richness proved larger in naive subsets than it did in memory subsets.

This clone has a single count. Antigen: not known. Generated by immunoSEQ multiplex PCR, the TCRdb table keeps only in-frame clones and is missing some. The sample shows more than 2 million clones, 95% of them seen only once. V lost 4 bases and J 9 bases, leaving 20 bases between the germline ends. The CDR3 covers 15 residues. The germline CDR1 and CDR2 sequences are SGHRS and YFSETQ. This sequence originates from a man between 18 and 35 years old in good health. The rearrangement uses TRBV5-1 and TRBJ2-1; D unclear. The source material was naive CD4+ T cells sorted from blood. Subset in this sample: CD45RA+ positively selected. Written as DNA, the CDR3 is TGCGCCAGCAGCCCGGGTCTTTCCCCGGCAATTGAGCAGTTCTTC. Translating gives CASSPGLSPAIEQFF.